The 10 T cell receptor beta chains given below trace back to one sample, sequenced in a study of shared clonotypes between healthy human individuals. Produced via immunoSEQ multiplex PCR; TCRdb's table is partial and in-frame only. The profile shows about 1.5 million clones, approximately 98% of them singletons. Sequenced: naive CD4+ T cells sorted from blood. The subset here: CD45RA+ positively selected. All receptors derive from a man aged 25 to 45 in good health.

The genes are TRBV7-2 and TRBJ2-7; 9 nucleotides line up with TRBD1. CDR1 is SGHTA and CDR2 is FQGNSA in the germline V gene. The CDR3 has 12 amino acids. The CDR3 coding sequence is TGTCCGGCCCGGGACAGGGCCTACGAGCAGTACTTC. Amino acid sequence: CPARDRAYEQYF.

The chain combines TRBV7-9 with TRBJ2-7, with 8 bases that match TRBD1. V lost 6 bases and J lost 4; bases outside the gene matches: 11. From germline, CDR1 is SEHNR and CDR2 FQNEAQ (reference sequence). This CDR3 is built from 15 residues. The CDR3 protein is CASSVGQGAVYEQYF. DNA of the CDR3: TGTGCCAGCAGTGTGGGCCAGGGGGCGGTTTACGAGCAGTACTTC. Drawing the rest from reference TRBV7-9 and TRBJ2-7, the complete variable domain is DTGVSQNPRHKITKRGQNVTFRCDPISEHNRLYWYRQTLGQGPEFLTYFQNEAQLEKSRLLSDRFSAERPKGSFSTLEIQRTEQGDSAMYLCASSVGQGAVYEQYFGPGTRLTVT.

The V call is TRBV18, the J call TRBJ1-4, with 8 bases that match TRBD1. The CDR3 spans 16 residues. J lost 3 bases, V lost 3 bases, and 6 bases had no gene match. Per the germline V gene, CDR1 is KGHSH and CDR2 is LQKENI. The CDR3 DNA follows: TGTGCCAGCTCACCCCGGGCGGGACAGGCTAATGAAAAACTGTTTTTT. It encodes CASSPRAGQANEKLFF.

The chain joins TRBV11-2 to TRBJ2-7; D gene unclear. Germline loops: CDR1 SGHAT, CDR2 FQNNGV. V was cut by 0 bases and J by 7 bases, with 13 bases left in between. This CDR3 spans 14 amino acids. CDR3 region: CASSLDWKGWEQYF. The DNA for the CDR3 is TGTGCCAGCAGCTTAGATTGGAAAGGGTGGGAGCAGTACTTC.

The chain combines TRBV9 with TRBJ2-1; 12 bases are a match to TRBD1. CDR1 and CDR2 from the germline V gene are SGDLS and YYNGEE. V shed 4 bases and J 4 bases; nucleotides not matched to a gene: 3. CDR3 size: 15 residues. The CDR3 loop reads CASSQGQGAYNEQFF. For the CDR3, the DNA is TGTGCCAGCAGCCAGGGACAGGGGGCTTACAATGAGCAGTTCTTC.

CDR3 nucleotide sequence: TGTGCCAGCAGCCTTAGCGGGAGGGCCTACAATGAGCAGTTCTTC. It specifies CASSLSGRAYNEQFF. V usage is TRBV5-6 and J usage is TRBJ2-1; 11 bases match TRBD2. V shed 4 bases and J 2 bases; nucleotides not matched to a gene: 2. The germline V gene has CDR1 SGHDT and CDR2 YYEEEE. The CDR3 runs to 15 residues.

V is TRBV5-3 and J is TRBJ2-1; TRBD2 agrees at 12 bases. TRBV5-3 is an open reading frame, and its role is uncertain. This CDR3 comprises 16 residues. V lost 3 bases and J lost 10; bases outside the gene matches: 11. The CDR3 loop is CARSWTRTSGTNEQFF. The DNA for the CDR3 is TGTGCCAGAAGCTGGACAAGGACTAGCGGGACTAACGAGCAGTTCTTC.

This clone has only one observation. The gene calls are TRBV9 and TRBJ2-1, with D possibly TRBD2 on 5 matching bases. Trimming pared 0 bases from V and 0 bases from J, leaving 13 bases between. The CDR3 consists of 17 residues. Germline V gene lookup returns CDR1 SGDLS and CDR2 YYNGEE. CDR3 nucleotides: TGTGCCAGCAGCGTAGTAGCGAGCGGCTTCTCCTACAATGAGCAGTTCTTC. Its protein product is CASSVVASGFSYNEQFF.

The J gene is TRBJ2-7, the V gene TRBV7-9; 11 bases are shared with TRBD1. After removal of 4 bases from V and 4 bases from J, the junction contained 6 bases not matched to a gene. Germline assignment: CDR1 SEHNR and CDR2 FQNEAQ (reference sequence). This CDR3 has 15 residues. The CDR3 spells CASSSRDRGVYEQYF. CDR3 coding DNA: TGTGCCAGCAGCTCTAGGGACAGGGGGGTTTACGAGCAGTACTTC.

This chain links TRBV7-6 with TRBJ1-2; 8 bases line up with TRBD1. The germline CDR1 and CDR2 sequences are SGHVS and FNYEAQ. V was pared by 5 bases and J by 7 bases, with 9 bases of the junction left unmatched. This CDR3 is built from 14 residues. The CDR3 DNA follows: TGTGCCAGCAGCACGACAGGGGCCCATACTGGCTACACCTTC. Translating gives CASSTTGAHTGYTF.